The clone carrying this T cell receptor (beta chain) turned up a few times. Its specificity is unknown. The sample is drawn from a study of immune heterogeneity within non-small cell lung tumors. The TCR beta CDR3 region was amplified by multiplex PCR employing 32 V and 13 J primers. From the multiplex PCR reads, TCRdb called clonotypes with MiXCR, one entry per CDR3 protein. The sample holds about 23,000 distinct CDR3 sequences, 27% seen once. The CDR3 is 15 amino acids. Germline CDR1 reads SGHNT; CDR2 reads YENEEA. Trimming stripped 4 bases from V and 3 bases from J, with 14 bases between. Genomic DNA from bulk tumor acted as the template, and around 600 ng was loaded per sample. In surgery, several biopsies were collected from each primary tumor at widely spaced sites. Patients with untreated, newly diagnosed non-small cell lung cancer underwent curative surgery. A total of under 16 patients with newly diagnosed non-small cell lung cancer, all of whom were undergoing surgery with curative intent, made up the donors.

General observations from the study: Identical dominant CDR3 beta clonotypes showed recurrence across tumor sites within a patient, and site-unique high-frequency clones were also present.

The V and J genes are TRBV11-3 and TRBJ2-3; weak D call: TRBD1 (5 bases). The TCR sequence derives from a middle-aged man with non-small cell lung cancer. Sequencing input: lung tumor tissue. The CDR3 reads CASSSSGFGTDTQYF. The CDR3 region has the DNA TGTGCCAGCAGCTCATCAGGGTTTGGGACAGATACGCAGTATTTT.